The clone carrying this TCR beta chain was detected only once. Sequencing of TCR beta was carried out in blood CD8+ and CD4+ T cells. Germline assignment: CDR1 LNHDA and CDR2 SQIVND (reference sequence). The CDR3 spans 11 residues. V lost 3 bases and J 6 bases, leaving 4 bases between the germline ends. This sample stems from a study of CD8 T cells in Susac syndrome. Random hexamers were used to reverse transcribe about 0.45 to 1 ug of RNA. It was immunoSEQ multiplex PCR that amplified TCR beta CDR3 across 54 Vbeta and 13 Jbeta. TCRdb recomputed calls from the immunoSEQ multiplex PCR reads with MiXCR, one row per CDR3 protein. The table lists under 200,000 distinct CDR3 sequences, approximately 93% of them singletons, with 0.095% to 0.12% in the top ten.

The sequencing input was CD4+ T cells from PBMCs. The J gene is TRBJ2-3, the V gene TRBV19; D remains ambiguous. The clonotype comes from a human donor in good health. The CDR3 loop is CASSIKDTQYF. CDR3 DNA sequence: TGTGCCAGTAGTATTAAGGATACGCAGTATTTT.